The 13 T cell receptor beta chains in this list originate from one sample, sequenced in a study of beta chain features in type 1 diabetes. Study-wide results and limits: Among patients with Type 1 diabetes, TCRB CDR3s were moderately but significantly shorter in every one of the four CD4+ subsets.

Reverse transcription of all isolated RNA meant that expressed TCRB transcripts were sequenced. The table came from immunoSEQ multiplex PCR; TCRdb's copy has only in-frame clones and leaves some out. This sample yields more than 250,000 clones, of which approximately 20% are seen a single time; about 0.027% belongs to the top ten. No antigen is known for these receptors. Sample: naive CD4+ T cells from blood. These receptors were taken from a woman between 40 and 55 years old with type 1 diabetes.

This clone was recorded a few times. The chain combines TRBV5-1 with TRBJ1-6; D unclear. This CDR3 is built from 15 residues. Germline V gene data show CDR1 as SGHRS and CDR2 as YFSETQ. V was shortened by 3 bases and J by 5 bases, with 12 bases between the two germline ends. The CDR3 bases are TGCGCCAGCAGCTCCCCGACGGCGGATAATTCACCCCTCCACTTT. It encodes CASSSPTADNSPLHF.

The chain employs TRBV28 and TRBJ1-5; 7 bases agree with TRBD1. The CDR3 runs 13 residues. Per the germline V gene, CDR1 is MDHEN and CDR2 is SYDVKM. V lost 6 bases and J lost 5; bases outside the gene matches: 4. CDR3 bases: TGTGCCAGCAGATTCCAGGGGGATCAGCCCCAGCATTTT. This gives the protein CASRFQGDQPQHF. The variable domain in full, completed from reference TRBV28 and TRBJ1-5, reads DVKVTQSSRYLVKRTGEKVFLECVQDMDHENMFWYRQDPGLGLRLIYFSYDVKMKEKGDIPEGYSVSREKKERFSLILESASTNQTSMYLCASRFQGDQPQHFGDGTRLSIL.

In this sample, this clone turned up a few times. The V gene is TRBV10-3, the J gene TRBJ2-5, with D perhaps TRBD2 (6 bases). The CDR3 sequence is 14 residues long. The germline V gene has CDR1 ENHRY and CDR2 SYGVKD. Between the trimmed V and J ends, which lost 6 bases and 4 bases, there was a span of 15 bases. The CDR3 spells CAIRGAGSGETQYF. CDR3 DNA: TGTGCCATCAGAGGGGCCGGGAGTGGAGAGACCCAGTACTTC.

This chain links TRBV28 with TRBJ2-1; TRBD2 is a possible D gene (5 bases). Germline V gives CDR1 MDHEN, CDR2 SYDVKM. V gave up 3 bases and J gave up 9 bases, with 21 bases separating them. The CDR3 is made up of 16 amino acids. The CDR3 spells CASSLSAEGRRGEQFF. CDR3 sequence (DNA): TGTGCCAGCAGTTTGTCGGCCGAGGGCCGGAGAGGTGAGCAGTTCTTC.

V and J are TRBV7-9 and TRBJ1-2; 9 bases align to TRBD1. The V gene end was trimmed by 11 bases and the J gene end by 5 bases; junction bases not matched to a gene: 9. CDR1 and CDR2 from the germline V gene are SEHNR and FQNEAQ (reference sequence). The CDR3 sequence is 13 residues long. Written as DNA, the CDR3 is TGTGCCCTTGGGGACAGGGCTCCTTATGGCTACACCTTC. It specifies CALGDRAPYGYTF.

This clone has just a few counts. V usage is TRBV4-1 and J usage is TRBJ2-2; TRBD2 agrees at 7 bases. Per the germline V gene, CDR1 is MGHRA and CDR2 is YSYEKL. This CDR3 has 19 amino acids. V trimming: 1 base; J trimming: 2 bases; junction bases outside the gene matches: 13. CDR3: CASSQGHGRGRANTGELFF. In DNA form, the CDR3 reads TGCGCCAGCAGCCAAGGGCATGGACGAGGGAGGGCTAACACCGGGGAGCTGTTTTTT.

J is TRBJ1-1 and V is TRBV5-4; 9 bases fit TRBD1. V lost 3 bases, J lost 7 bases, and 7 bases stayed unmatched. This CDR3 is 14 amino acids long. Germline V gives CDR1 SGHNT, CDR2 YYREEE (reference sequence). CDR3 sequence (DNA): TGTGCCAGCAGCTCAGTGGGACAGGGCGATGAAGCTTTCTTT. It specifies CASSSVGQGDEAFF.

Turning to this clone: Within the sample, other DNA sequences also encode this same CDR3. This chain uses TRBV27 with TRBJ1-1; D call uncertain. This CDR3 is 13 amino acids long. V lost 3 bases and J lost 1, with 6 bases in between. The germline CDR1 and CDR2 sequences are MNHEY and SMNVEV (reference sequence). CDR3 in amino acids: CASSFRGNTEAFF. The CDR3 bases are TGTGCCAGCAGTTTCCGGGGGAACACTGAAGCTTTCTTT.

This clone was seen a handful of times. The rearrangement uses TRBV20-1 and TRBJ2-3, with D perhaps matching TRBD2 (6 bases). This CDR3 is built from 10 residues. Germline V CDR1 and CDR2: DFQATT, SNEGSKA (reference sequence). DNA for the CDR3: TGCGCGGGATTCACAGATACGCAGTATTTT. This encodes CAGFTDTQYF.

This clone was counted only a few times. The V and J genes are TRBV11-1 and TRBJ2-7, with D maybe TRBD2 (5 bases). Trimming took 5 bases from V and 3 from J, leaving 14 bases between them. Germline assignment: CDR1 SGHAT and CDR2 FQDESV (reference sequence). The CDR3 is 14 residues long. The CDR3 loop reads CASSALARIYEQYF. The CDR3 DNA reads TGTGCCAGCAGCGCCCTAGCCAGGATCTACGAGCAGTACTTC.

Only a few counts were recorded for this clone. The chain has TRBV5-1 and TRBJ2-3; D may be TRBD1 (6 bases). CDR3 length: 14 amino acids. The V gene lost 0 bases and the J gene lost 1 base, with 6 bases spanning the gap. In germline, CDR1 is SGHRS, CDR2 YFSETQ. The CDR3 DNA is TGCGCCAGCAGCTTGGGGACAGGCACAGATACGCAGTATTTT. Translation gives CASSLGTGTDTQYF.

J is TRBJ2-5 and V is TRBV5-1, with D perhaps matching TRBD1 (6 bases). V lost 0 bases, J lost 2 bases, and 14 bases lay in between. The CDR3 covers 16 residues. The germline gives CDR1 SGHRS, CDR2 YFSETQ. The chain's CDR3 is CASSLAGTSLQETQYF. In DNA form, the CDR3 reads TGCGCCAGCAGCTTGGCCGGGACAAGTTTGCAAGAGACCCAGTACTTC.

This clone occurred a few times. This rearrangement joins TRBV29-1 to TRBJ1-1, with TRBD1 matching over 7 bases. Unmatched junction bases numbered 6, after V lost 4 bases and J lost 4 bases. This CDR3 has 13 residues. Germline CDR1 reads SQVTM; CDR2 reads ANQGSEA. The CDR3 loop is CSVGRGRSTEAFF. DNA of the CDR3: TGCAGCGTTGGAAGGGGGCGGAGCACTGAAGCTTTCTTT.